This T cell receptor (beta chain) was observed in a study of regulatory T cells in long-lasting Graves disease. Study-wide results and limits: Persistent disease samples used TRBV28, TRBJ1-2 and TRBJ2-5 preferentially.

With regard to this clonotype: Its antigen is undetermined.

With iRepertoire HTBI primers and Arm-PCR of CDR3 regions, TCR beta libraries were built. One entry per CDR3 protein, called by TCRdb with MiXCR from the multiplex PCR reads. Altogether approximately 500,000 distinct CDR3 sequences are present, 20% to 25% being singletons, with the ten largest covering 7% to 9%. Time point reported: persistent/refractory GD, antithyroid drugs over 5 years with positive TRAb. Preparation of the TCR library used RNA extracted from PBMCs. Blood from the periphery, 8.5 to 9 milliliters in all, was drawn into EDTA tubes. The CDR3 extends over 16 amino acids. Germline values: CDR1 MNHEY, CDR2 SMNVEV (reference sequence). Between the trimmed V and J ends, which lost 3 bases and 0 bases, there was a span of 12 bases.

The genes are TRBV27 and TRBJ2-4; the D gene is possibly TRBD2 (5 bases). The TCR was taken from a female donor with Graves disease. Specimen: peripheral blood mononuclear cells (PBMCs), collected when the disease was refractory, from a patient treated with antithyroid drugs. CDR3 sequence: CASSFPDSLAKNIQYF. Written as DNA, the CDR3 is TGTGCCAGCAGTTTCCCGGACTCACTAGCCAAAAACATTCAGTACTTC.